The rows below give T cell receptor beta chains drawn from one sample of a study of long-term antiretroviral therapy in people with HIV. The protocol was immunoSEQ multiplex PCR, while the TCRdb copy is restricted to in-frame clones and leaves out a portion. In the table there are about 39,000 clones, about nine tenths of which are singletons. Sequences were derived from unsorted PBMCs, sampled 1.2 years after starting antiretroviral therapy. The source is a woman in her forties or fifties with HIV. Each CDR3 is given with its conserved first and last residue. D genes are given only for firm matches. Size is stated for part of the rows, as once, few or many counts, or as a class when the clone is expanded.

>.|TRBD1|TRBJ2-5|TRBV13
TGTGCCAGCAGCTTAAGCAGCACAGGGGGCGAGACCCAGTACTTC
CASSLSSTGGETQYF
>.|TRBD1|TRBJ1-2|TRBV4-1
TGCGCCAGCAGCCAACTCAGGACAGGTTCCCCAATGGGCTACACCTTC
CASSQLRTGSPMGYTF
>.|.|TRBJ2-7|TRBV7-2
TGTGCCAGCAGCCCGCGCGCGACTAGCTCCTACGAGCAGTACTTC
CASSPRATSSYEQYF
>few|.|TRBJ1-5|TRBV21-1
TGTGCCAGCAGCAAAGAGGCTCGGGGGGGAGTCAATCAGCCCCAGCATTTT
CASSKEARGGVNQPQHF
>once|.|TRBJ2-3|TRBV7-3
TGTGCCAGCAGCGCCCGACAAGGGGGCACAGATACGCAGTATTTT
CASSARQGGTDTQYF
>.|TRBD1|TRBJ2-7|TRBV4-1
TGCGCCAGCAGCCAAGGACCCGGGACAGCCTACGAGCAGTACTTC
CASSQGPGTAYEQYF
>.|TRBD2|TRBJ2-5|TRBV7-3
TGTGCCAGCAGCTTAATTGCTAGCGGGGGGATGGAGACCCAGTACTTC
CASSLIASGGMETQYF
>few|.|TRBJ1-6|TRBV19
TGTGCCAGTAGACGCGGGGCCAGCTCCTATAATTCACCCCTCCACTTT
CASRRGASSYNSPLHF
>.|TRBD2|TRBJ2-1|TRBV6-5
TGTGCCAGCAACCGACTAGCGGGGGGGCTCAATGAGCAGTTCTTC
CASNRLAGGLNEQFF
>.|.|TRBJ2-7|TRBV4-3
TGCGCCAGCAGCCAAGGACAGTACTACGAGCAGTACTTC
CASSQGQYYEQYF
>.|.|TRBJ2-3|TRBV20-1
TGCAGTGCCGACAAGGACGATACGCAGTATTTT
CSADKDDTQYF
>.|.|TRBJ1-2|TRBV7-2
TGTGCCAGCAGTTCACAGGTTTCGGACTTTTTTCTCGGCTACACCTTC
CASSSQVSDFFLGYTF
>.|.|TRBJ1-1|TRBV18
TGTGCCAGCTCACCACCAAAAGGGATTCACACTGAAGCTTTCTTT
CASSPPKGIHTEAFF